This TCR beta chain was recorded in a study of blood T cells in healthy people across ages. Study results and limitations: Among long-lived donors, naive CD4+ cells were more numerous and diversity higher than in aged donors.

Primers used in a second PCR of about 6 to 11 cycles were a sample-barcoded 5' primer and a J-beta primer mix. TCRdb itself ran the 5' RACE reads through MiXCR, one entry per CDR3 protein. The sample lists hundreds of thousands of distinct CDR3 sequences, approximately 53% occurring once. To note about this clonotype: Its antigen is as yet unknown.

The V and J ends lost 0 bases and 1 base respectively, with 9 bases between them. There are 16 residues in the CDR3. Germline values: CDR1 LGHNA, CDR2 YNFKEQ. This receptor was taken from a man aged 40-55 years in good health. The rearrangement uses TRBV4-2 and TRBJ1-4; D is perhaps TRBD1 (6 bases). The material sequenced was blood. CDR3 in amino acids: CASSQEPGVTNEKLFF. The CDR3 DNA is TGTGCCAGCAGCCAAGAACCAGGGGTAACTAATGAAAAACTGTTTTTT.